The 23 T cell receptor beta chains in this list originate from one sample, sequenced in a study of OX40 agonist ivuxolimab in advanced cancers. Assay: immunoSEQ multiplex PCR; the TCRdb copy retains only in-frame clones and omits some. Of 40,000 or so clones listed, around 93% are singletons. Here the sequenced sample was CD4+ or CD8+ T cells sorted from blood, taken in a trial of the OX40 agonist ivuxolimab. Receptors originate from an adult with an advanced solid tumor such as melanoma, head and neck, liver or kidney cancer.

J is TRBJ2-7 and V is TRBV7-9; 9 bases are shared with TRBD1. Germline V gene sequence: CDR1 SEHNR, CDR2 FQNEAQ (reference sequence). The CDR3 has 16 residues. V gave up 1 base and J gave up 5 bases; unmatched junction bases: 9. The CDR3 DNA is TGTGCCAGCAGCTTAGTTGGGACAGGGCCTCTCCACGAGCAGTACGTC. It yields the protein CASSLVGTGPLHEQYV.

V and J are TRBV13 and TRBJ2-5, with 9 bases identical to TRBD2. Looked up from germline, CDR1 is PRHDT and CDR2 is FYEKMQ (reference sequence). This CDR3 comprises 17 residues. V lost 4 bases and J lost 5; bases outside the gene matches: 14. CDR3 in amino acids: CASSSHGEAGGVETQYF. Here the CDR3 DNA reads TGTGCCAGCAGCTCCCACGGGGAGGCGGGAGGGGTTGAGACCCAGTACTTC.

CDR3 nucleotides: TGTGCCAGCAGCCAAGGAACTAGCGGGGGCGAAAACATTCAGTACTTC. As protein: CASSQGTSGGENIQYF. The gene calls are TRBV4-2 and TRBJ2-4; 11 nucleotides line up with TRBD2. The CDR3 runs 16 residues. Germline lookup yields CDR1 LGHNA and CDR2 YNFKEQ. Losses at the gene ends were 1 base for V and 5 bases for J; bases not matched to a gene: 4.

The CDR3 nucleotides are TGTGCCAGCGTCCTAAAGGTAGCGGGAGATGCGGATACGCAGTATTTT. Residues: CASVLKVAGDADTQYF. The V gene is TRBV13, the J gene TRBJ2-3; 9 bases are shared with TRBD2. The CDR3 contains 16 residues. The ends lost 8 bases at V and 6 bases at J; junction bases unmatched: 15. Germline V gene data show CDR1 as PRHDT and CDR2 as FYEKMQ (reference sequence).

The chain carries TRBV7-9 and TRBJ1-2; tentatively, D is TRBD1 (6 bases). With 7 bases removed from V and 8 bases from J, the gap between germline ends came to 17 bases. Germline values: CDR1 SEHNR, CDR2 FQNEAQ (reference sequence). The CDR3 totals 13 residues. This chain's CDR3 is CASNSLTGHGYTF. CDR3 coding DNA: TGTGCCAGCAACTCGCTGACAGGACACGGCTACACCTTC.

The rearrangement uses TRBV5-5 and TRBJ2-7, with TRBD2 matching 10 bases. Germline trimming cut 3 bases from V and 2 bases from J; bases unmatched to any gene: 8. Germline V gives CDR1 SGHKS, CDR2 YYEKEE (reference sequence). This CDR3 contains 16 residues. The CDR3 loop is CASSSLGLARTYEQYF. CDR3 coding DNA: TGTGCCAGCAGCTCCCTGGGACTAGCGCGAACCTACGAGCAGTACTTC.

V is TRBV19 and J is TRBJ1-1; D may be TRBD1 (6 bases). Germline loops: CDR1 LNHDA, CDR2 SQIVND (reference sequence). The CDR3 contains 17 residues. With 1 base removed from V and 5 bases from J, the gap between germline ends came to 20 bases. CDR3 nucleotides: TGTGCCAGTAGTATAGCCTCCACAGGGAACGGGGGGACTGAAGCTTTCTTT. Translation gives CASSIASTGNGGTEAFF. Full variable domain (outside the CDR3, taken from reference TRBV19 and TRBJ1-1): DGGITQSPKYLFRKEGQNVTLSCEQNLNHDAMYWYRQDPGQGLRLIYYSQIVNDFQKGDIAEGYSVSREKKESFPLTVTSAQKNPTAFYLCASSIASTGNGGTEAFFGQGTRLTVV.

The gene calls are TRBV9 and TRBJ2-1, with TRBD2 matching 9 bases. Germline loops: CDR1 SGDLS, CDR2 YYNGEE. The CDR3 covers 17 residues. V lost 4 bases to trimming and J lost 5 bases; unmatched junction nucleotides: 13. CDR3 residues: CASSYHSREGPDNEQFF. The CDR3 nucleotides read TGTGCCAGCAGCTACCACTCGCGGGAGGGCCCGGACAATGAGCAGTTCTTC.

The chain joins TRBV27 to TRBJ1-2; D gene uncertain. The CDR3 extends over 14 amino acids. With 4 bases removed from V and 4 bases from J, the gap between germline ends came to 13 bases. Germline lookup yields CDR1 MNHEY and CDR2 SMNVEV (reference sequence). In nucleotides, the CDR3 is TGTGCCAGCAGTTCCATCAAGGATCGCTATGGCTACACCTTC. As protein: CASSSIKDRYGYTF.

This chain links TRBV9 with TRBJ2-5, with D tentatively TRBD1 (6 bases). The V end was cut by 0 bases, the J end by 2 bases, with 8 bases between. This CDR3 is built from 14 residues. Germline assignment: CDR1 SGDLS and CDR2 YYNGEE. The CDR3 DNA reads TGTGCCAGCAGCGTAGACAGGGAACAAGAGACCCAGTACTTC. Amino acids: CASSVDREQETQYF.

This sequence joins TRBV29-1 and TRBJ2-7; either TRBD1 or TRBD2 may fit D (5 bases each). V was clipped by 3 bases and J by 0 bases, with 18 bases between them. CDR3 length: 16 residues. Germline V gives CDR1 SQVTM, CDR2 ANQGSEA. CDR3 nucleotides: TGCAGCGTTGATCCCCGGGGCAGGAGTAACTCCTACGAGCAGTACGTC. Its translation is CSVDPRGRSNSYEQYV.

The gene calls are TRBV2 and TRBJ2-7; D may be TRBD1 or TRBD2 (5 bases each). This CDR3 region has 15 residues. The V and J ends lost 4 bases and 1 base respectively, with 14 bases between them. Germline V gene sequence: CDR1 SNHLY, CDR2 FYNNEI. DNA of the CDR3: TGTGCCAGCAGTGGCGTCGGGGACCAATCCTACGAGCAGTACGTC. Amino acids: CASSGVGDQSYEQYV.

The chain couples TRBV28 to TRBJ1-5, with D perhaps matching TRBD1 (6 bases). The CDR3 is 15 amino acids. Per the germline V gene, CDR1 is MDHEN and CDR2 is SYDVKM. V lost 6 bases to trimming and J lost 1 base, with 13 bases between them. This chain's CDR3 is CASRREGESNQPQHF. The CDR3 DNA is TGTGCCAGCAGGAGGGAGGGGGAGAGCAATCAGCCCCAGCATTTT.

The genes are TRBV2 and TRBJ1-5; 9 bases map to TRBD1. Germline lookup yields CDR1 SNHLY and CDR2 FYNNEI. The J segment lost 4 bases and the V segment lost 7 bases, leaving 8 bases of the junction unmatched. This CDR3 is built from 15 residues. The CDR3 DNA is TGTGCCAGCACCCGACAGGGGGACGGTAATCAGCCCCAGCATTTT. The encoded protein is CASTRQGDGNQPQHF.

With respect to this clone: The identical CDR3 is also encoded by other nucleotide sequences in the sample. J is TRBJ2-3 and V is TRBV6-1; 12 bases fit TRBD2. The V and J ends lost 2 bases and 4 bases, in that order; junction bases with no gene match: 1. CDR1 MNHNS and CDR2 SASEGT come from the germline V gene. This CDR3 spans 15 amino acids. The chain's CDR3 is CASSELAGGPDTQYF. CDR3 nucleotide sequence: TGTGCCAGCAGTGAACTAGCGGGAGGGCCAGATACGCAGTATTTT.

For this clone: A read error may produce the germline difference seen at one junction end. Other DNA sequences in the sample encode the same CDR3. The V and J genes are TRBV29-1 and TRBJ2-1; D remains ambiguous. The CDR3 spans 9 residues. Looked up from germline, CDR1 is SQVTM and CDR2 is ANQGSEA. The CDR3 bases are TGCAGCGTCAGCAATGAGCAATTCTTC. This translates into CSVSNEQFF.

This chain joins TRBV27 and TRBJ2-1; 11 bases agree with TRBD2. Trimming at V came to 6 bases and at J to 4 bases, leaving 17 bases not matched to a gene. This CDR3 has 19 amino acids. Germline V gene data show CDR1 as MNHEY and CDR2 as SMNVEV (reference sequence). CDR3 protein: CASSPGTSGGDIRYNEQFF. CDR3 nucleotides: TGTGCCAGCAGCCCCGGGACTAGCGGTGGCGACATTAGATACAATGAGCAGTTCTTC.

The chain couples TRBV7-9 to TRBJ1-4, with D unresolved. Germline assignment: CDR1 SEHNR and CDR2 FQNEAQ (reference sequence). This CDR3 has 12 residues. V was shortened by 5 bases and J by 5 bases, with 6 bases between the two germline ends. CDR3 sequence: CASSRANEKLFF. The CDR3 DNA reads as TGTGCCAGCAGCCGGGCGAATGAAAAACTGTTTTTT.

The sample holds one count of this clone. This sequence joins TRBV7-3 and TRBJ2-2, with 10 bases that match TRBD1. Per germline, CDR1 SGHTA and CDR2 FQGTGA. The ends lost 5 bases at V and 5 bases at J; junction bases unmatched: 11. The CDR3 spans 17 residues. CDR3 protein: CASSPQVGQGLTGELFF. Written as DNA, the CDR3 is TGTGCCAGCAGCCCCCAAGTGGGACAGGGGTTGACCGGGGAGCTGTTTTTT.

The chain combines TRBV11-1 with TRBJ2-7, with D maybe TRBD2 (6 bases). The CDR3 length is 12 residues. Germline V gives CDR1 SGHAT, CDR2 FQDESV (reference sequence). V was trimmed by 1 base and J by 6 bases, leaving 7 bases between them. CDR3 residues: CASSLGGGEQYV. CDR3 DNA: TGTGCCAGCAGCTTAGGGGGAGGCGAGCAGTACGTC.

This rearrangement joins TRBV7-2 to TRBJ2-7; TRBD1 might be the D (5 bases). This CDR3 is built from 14 residues. Looked up from germline, CDR1 is SGHTA and CDR2 is FQGNSA. Trimming removed 1 base from V and 7 bases from J, with 14 bases in between. CDR3 amino acids: CASSLEQVWGEQYF. CDR3 nucleotides: TGTGCCAGCAGCTTAGAACAGGTCTGGGGTGAGCAGTACTTC.

The CDR3 DNA reads as TGTGCCAGCAGCCCCCGTCTGGAGACTGAAGCTTTCTTT. It encodes CASSPRLETEAFF. The chain recombines TRBV7-9 with TRBJ1-1; D is unclear. V dropped 5 bases and J dropped 5 bases, with 12 bases sitting between them. Germline CDR1 is SEHNR and CDR2 is FQNEAQ (reference sequence). The CDR3 has 13 amino acids.

The chain carries TRBV19 and TRBJ2-1; perhaps TRBD1 as D (6 bases). The CDR3 spans 15 residues. CDR1 and CDR2 (germline): LNHDA, SQIVND (reference sequence). V lost 1 base to trimming and J lost 8 bases, with 15 bases between them. In DNA form, the CDR3 reads TGTGCCAGTAGTATAGGCCCCTACAGGGTCCATGAGCAGTTCTTC. It translates to CASSIGPYRVHEQFF.